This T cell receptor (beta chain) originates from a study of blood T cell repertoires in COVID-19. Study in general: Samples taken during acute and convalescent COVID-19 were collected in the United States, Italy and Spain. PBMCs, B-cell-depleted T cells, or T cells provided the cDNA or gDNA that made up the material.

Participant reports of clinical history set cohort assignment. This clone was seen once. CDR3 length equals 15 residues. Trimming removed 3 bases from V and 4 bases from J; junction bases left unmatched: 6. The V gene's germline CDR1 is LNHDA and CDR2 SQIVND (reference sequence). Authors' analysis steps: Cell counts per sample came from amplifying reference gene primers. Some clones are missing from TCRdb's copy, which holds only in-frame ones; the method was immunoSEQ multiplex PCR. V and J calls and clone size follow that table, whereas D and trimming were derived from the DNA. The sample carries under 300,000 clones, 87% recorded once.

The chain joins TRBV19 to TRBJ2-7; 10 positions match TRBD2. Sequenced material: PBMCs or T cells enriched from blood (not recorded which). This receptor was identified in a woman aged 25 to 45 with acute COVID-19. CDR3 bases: TGTGCCAGTAGTATCGTTACTAGCGGGACGTACGAGCAGTACTTC. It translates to CASSIVTSGTYEQYF.